The T cell receptor (beta chain) under discussion was sequenced for a study of a mutant IDH1 vaccine in newly diagnosed glioma. As for the study in general: Vaccines began 4-6 weeks after radiotherapy alone, or with temozolomide cycles. Sex distribution of treated patients was about 62% male and approximately 38% female; mean age was around 40 years. General study results and limits: Among all patients, vaccine-induced immune responses occurred in over 80%.

This sample's time point: week 5, during vaccination. Every vaccine dose comprised 300 ug of mutant IDH1 20-mer peptide plus topical imiquimod. Each donor presented with a new WHO grade 3 or 4 astrocytoma that tested IDH1-mutant and showed ATRX loss. Profiling relied on immunoSEQ multiplex PCR, and the TCRdb table lists in-frame clones only, not all of them. The sample has over 55,000 clones, approximately 80% seen once; the top ten hold over 3%. Notes on this clone: The antigen remains unidentified.

This sequence was found in a woman aged 18 to 35 with glioma. Some clones in this sample may be carry-over from other donors' samples. The sample consisted of PBMCs, taken from a glioma patient whose treatment included an IDH1 peptide vaccine.

CDR3 nucleotide sequence: TGTGCCAGGGGGACTAGCGGAGGAAATGAGCAGTTCTTC. Protein product: CARGTSGGNEQFF. The V gene is TRBV30, the J gene TRBJ2-1, with TRBD2 identical over 11 bases. The trim removed 8 bases at V and 7 bases at J, leaving 7 bases unmatched. The CDR3 is made up of 13 amino acids. Germline CDR1 is GTSNPN and CDR2 is SVGIG (reference sequence).